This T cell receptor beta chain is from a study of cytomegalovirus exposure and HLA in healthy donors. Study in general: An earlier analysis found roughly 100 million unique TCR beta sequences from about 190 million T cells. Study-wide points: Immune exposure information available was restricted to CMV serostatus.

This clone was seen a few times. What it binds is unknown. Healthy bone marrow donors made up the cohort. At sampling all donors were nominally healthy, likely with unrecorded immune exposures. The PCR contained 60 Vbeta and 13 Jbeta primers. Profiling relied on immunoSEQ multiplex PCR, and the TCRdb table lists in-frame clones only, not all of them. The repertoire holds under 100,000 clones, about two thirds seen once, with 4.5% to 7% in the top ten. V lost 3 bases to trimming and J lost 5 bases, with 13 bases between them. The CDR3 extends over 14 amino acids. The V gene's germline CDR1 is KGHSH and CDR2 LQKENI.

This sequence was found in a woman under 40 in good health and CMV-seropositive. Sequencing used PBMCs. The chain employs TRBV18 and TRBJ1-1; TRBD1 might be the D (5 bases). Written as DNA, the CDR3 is TGTGCCAGCTCACCGGTCTTCCAGGGAACTGAAGCTTTCTTT. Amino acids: CASSPVFQGTEAFF. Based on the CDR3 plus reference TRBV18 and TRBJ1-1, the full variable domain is NAGVMQNPRHLVRRRGQEARLRCSPMKGHSHVYWYRQLPEEGLKFMVYLQKENIIDESGMPKERFSAEFPKEGPSILRIQQVVRGDSAAYFCASSPVFQGTEAFFGQGTRLTVV.